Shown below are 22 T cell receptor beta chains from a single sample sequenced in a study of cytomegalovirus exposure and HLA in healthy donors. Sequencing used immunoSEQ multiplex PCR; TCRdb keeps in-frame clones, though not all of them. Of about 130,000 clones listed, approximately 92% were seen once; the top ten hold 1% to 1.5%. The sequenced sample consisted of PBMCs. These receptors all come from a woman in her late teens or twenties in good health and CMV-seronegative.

In DNA form, the CDR3 reads TGTGCCATCCGTCGGCGGGGGCCCTACAATGAGCAGTTCTTC. It translates to CAIRRRGPYNEQFF. The chain combines TRBV10-3 with TRBJ2-1; the D gene is possibly TRBD2 (7 bases). This CDR3 comprises 14 residues. With 8 bases removed from V and 2 bases from J, the gap between germline ends came to 13 bases. CDR1 ENHRY and CDR2 SYGVKD come from the germline V gene.

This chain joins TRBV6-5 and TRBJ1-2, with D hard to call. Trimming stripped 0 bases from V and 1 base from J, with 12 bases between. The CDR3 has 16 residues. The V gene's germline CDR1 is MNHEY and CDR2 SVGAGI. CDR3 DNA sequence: TGTGCCAGCAGTTACTCCTACCTACTTTATAACTATGGCTACACCTTC. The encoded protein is CASSYSYLLYNYGYTF.

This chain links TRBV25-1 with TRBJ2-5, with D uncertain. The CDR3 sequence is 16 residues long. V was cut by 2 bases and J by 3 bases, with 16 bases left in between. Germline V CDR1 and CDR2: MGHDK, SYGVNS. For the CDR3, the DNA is TGTGCCAGCAGTGAAATATCCTACCAAAAAAAAGAGACCCAGTACTTC. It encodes CASSEISYQKKETQYF.

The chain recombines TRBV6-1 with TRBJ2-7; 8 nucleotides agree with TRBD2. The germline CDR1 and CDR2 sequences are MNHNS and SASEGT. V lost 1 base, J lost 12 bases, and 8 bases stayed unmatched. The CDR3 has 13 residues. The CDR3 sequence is CASSEVERGIVYF. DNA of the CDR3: TGTGCCAGCAGTGAAGTGGAGCGGGGGATAGTGTACTTC.

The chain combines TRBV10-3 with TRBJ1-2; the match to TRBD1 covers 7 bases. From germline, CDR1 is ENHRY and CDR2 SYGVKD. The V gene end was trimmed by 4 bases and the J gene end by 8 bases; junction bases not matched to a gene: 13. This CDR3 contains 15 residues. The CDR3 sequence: CAISGTRQGGDGYTF. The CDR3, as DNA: TGTGCCATCAGTGGGACAAGACAGGGCGGGGACGGCTACACCTTC.

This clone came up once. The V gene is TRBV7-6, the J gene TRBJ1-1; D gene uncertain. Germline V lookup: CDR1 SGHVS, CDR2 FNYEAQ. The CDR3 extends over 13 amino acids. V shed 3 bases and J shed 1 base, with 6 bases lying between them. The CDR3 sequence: CASSFGKNTEAFF. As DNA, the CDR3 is TGTGCCAGCAGCTTCGGGAAGAACACTGAAGCTTTCTTT.

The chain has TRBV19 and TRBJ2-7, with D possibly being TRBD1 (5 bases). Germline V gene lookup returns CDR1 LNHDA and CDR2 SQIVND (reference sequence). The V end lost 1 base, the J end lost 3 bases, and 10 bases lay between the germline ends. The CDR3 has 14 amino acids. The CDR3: CASSIAGFGYEQYF. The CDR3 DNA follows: TGTGCCAGTAGTATAGCAGGGTTCGGCTACGAGCAGTACTTC.

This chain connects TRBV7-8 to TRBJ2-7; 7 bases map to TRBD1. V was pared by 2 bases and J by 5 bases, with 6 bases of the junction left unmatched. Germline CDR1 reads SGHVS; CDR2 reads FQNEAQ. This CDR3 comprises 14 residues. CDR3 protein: CASSLTGVTDEQYF. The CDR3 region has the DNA TGTGCCAGCAGCTTAACAGGGGTCACGGACGAGCAGTACTTC.

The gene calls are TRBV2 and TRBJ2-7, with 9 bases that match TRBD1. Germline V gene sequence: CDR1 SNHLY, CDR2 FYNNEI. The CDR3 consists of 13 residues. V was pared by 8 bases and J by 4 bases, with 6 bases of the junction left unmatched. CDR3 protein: CASGRTGVYEQYF. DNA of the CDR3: TGTGCCAGCGGTAGGACAGGGGTGTACGAGCAGTACTTC.

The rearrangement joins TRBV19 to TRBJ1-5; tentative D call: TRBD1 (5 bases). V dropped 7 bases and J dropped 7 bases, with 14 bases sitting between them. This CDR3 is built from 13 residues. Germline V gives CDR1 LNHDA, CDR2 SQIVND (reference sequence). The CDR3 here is CASTWGREQPQHF. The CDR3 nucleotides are TGTGCCAGTACTTGGGGACGGGAGCAGCCCCAGCATTTT.

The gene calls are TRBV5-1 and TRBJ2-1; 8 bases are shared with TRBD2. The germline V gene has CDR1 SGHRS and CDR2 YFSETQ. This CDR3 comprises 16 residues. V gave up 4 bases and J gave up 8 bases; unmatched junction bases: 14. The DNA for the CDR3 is TGCGCCAGCAGCGTAACTCCTAGCGGGCCTATCGATGAGCAGTTCTTC. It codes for CASSVTPSGPIDEQFF. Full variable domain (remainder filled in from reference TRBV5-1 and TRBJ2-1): KAGVTQTPRYLIKTRGQQVTLSCSPISGHRSVSWYQQTPGQGLQFLFEYFSETQRNKGNFPGRFSGRQFSNSRSEMNVSTLELGDSALYLCASSVTPSGPIDEQFFGPGTRLTVL.

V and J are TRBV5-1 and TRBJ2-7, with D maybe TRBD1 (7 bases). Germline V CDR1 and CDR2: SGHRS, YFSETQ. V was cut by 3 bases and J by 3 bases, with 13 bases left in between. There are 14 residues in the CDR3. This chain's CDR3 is CASSSRGTDYEQYF. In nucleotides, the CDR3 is TGCGCCAGCAGCTCCCGCGGGACAGACTACGAGCAGTACTTC.

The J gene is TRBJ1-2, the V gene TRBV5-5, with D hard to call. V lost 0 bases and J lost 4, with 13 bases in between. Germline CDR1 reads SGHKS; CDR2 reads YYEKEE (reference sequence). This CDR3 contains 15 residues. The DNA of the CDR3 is TGTGCCAGCAGCTTGGGGGTAGGCGACTTCTATGGCTACACCTTC. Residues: CASSLGVGDFYGYTF.

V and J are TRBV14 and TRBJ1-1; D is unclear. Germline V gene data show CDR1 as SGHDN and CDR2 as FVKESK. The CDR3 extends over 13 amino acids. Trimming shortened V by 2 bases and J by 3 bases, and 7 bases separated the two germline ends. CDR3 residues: CASSQFRYTEAFF. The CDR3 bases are TGTGCCAGCAGCCAATTCAGGTACACTGAAGCTTTCTTT.

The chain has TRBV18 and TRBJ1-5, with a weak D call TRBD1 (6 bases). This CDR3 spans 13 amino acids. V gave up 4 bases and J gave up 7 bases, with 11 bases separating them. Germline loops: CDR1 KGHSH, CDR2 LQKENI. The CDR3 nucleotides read TGTGCCAGCTCACGACAGGAGGAACAGCCCCAGCATTTT. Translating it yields CASSRQEEQPQHF.

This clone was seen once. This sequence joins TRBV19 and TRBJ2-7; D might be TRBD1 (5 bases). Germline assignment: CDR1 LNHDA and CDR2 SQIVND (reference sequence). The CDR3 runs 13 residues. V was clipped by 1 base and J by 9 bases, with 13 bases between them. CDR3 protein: CASSIVPGKAQYF. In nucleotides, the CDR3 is TGTGCCAGTAGTATAGTCCCAGGGAAAGCGCAGTACTTC. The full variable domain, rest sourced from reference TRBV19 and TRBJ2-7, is DGGITQSPKYLFRKEGQNVTLSCEQNLNHDAMYWYRQDPGQGLRLIYYSQIVNDFQKGDIAEGYSVSREKKESFPLTVTSAQKNPTAFYLCASSIVPGKAQYFGPGTRLTVT.

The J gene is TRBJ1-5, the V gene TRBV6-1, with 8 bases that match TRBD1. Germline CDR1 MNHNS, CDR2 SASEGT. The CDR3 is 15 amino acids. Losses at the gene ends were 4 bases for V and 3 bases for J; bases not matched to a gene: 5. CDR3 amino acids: CASSAGTGANQPQHF. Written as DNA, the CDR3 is TGTGCCAGCAGTGCCGGGACAGGCGCCAATCAGCCCCAGCATTTT.

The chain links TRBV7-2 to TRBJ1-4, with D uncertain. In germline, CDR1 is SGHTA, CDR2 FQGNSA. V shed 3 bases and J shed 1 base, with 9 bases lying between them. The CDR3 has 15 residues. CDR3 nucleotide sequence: TGTGCCAGCAGCTTCGCATCAGGAACTAATGAAAAACTGTTTTTT. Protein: CASSFASGTNEKLFF. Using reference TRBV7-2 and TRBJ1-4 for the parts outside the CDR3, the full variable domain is GAGVSQSPSNKVTEKGKDVELRCDPISGHTALYWYRQSLGQGLEFLIYFQGNSAPDKSGLPSDRFSAERTGGSVSTLTIQRTQQEDSAVYLCASSFASGTNEKLFFGSGTQLSVL.

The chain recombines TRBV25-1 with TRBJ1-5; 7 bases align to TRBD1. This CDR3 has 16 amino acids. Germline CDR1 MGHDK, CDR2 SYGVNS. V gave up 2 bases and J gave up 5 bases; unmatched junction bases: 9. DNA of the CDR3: TGTGCCAGCAGTGAACACGGGACAGCGGTTGATCAGCCCCAGCATTTT. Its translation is CASSEHGTAVDQPQHF. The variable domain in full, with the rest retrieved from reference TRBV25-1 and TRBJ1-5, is EADIYQTPRYLVIGTGKKITLECSQTMGHDKMYWYQQDPGMELHLIHYSYGVNSTEKGDLSSESTVSRIRTEHFPLTLESARPSHTSQYLCASSEHGTAVDQPQHFGDGTRLSIL.

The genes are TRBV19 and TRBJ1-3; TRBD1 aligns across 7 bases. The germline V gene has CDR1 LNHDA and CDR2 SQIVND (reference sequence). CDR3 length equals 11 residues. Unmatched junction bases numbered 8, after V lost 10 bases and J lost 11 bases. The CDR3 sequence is CATGRGQSIYF. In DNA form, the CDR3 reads TGTGCCACAGGAAGGGGACAGTCCATATATTTT.

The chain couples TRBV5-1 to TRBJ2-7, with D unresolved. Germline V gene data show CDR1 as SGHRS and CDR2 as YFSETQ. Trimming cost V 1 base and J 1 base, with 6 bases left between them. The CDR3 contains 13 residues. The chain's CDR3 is CASSLYISYEQYF. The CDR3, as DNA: TGCGCCAGCAGCTTGTATATTTCCTACGAGCAGTACTTC. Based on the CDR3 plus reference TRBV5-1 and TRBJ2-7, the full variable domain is KAGVTQTPRYLIKTRGQQVTLSCSPISGHRSVSWYQQTPGQGLQFLFEYFSETQRNKGNFPGRFSGRQFSNSRSEMNVSTLELGDSALYLCASSLYISYEQYFGPGTRLTVT.

The CDR3 reads CASANTGRPQAEAFF. The CDR3 bases are TGCGCCAGCGCTAATACCGGGAGGCCGCAGGCTGAAGCTTTCTTT. V gene TRBV5-1 combines with J gene TRBJ1-1, with D hard to call. The germline V gene encodes CDR1 SGHRS and CDR2 YFSETQ. The CDR3 is made up of 15 amino acids. Trimming took 7 bases from V and 6 from J, leaving 22 bases between them.